The present entry profiles one TCR beta chain with its context. The data were obtained in a study of PD-1 blockade in classical Hodgkin lymphoma. Stated time point: cycle 4 day 1 (C4D1), after more than 5 weeks of nivolumab. There was relapse after autologous stem cell transplantation in every patient, and there was variation in brentuximab vedotin exposure. From germline, CDR1 is SNHLY and CDR2 FYNNEI. The CDR3 is made up of 15 amino acids. With 6 bases removed from V and 5 bases from J, the gap between germline ends came to 19 bases. The repertoire was sequenced with immunoSEQ multiplex PCR; TCRdb's copy has only in-frame clones and lacks some. The data hold about 90,000 clones, with about 83% observed a single time.

The chain combines TRBV2 with TRBJ2-5; D possibly corresponds to TRBD1 (7 bases). The input for sequencing was peripheral blood mononuclear cells (PBMCs), taken before the fourth cycle of nivolumab. The sequence was obtained from a human donor with classical Hodgkin lymphoma. In DNA, the CDR3 is TGTGCCAGCAGCGGACCAGGGGGGAGGAGGGAGACCCAGTACTTC. Protein product: CASSGPGGRRETQYF.